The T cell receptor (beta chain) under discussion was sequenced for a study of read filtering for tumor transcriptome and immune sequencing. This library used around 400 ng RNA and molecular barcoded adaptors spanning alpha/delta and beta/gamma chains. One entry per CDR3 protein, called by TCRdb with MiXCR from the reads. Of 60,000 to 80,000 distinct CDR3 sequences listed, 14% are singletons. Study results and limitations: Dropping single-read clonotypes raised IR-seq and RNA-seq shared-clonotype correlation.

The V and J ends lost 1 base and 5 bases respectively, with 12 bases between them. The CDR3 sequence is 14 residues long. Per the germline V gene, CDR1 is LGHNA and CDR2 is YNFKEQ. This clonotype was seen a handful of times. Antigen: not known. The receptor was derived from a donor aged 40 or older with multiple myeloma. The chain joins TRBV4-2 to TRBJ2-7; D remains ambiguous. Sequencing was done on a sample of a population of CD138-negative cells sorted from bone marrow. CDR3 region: CASSQAAPWNEQYF. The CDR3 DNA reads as TGTGCCAGCAGCCAAGCGGCTCCCTGGAACGAGCAGTACTTC.